The following is a TCR beta chain sequence with its context. This clone was found a few times. This receptor's antigen is unknown. Per-nucleotide qualities are absent, and no much larger clonotype sits a single base away. These data originate in a study of beta chain features in type 1 diabetes (dated by TCRdb to about 2018). Turning to the overall study: Patients and healthy donors did not differ in mean age, gender distribution, total cell number or subset yield. A total of around 110,000,000 sorted cells were examined across all samples, and RNA yield correlated strongly with the number of cells per subset. The study compared the TCRB repertoires of sorted circulating CD4+ T cell subsets in recently diagnosed type 1 diabetes patients with those in matched healthy donors. Regulatory and stem cell-like memory subsets were obtained from only 8 patients and roughly 8 healthy donors, while naive and central memory subsets were obtained from all 30 or so donors. Findings and caveats that apply to the study as a whole: Naive, central memory and regulatory TCRB repertoires appeared to be more alike among patients than among healthy donors. Because cDNA was sequenced instead of genomic DNA, highly expressing activated cells could be over-represented, though the groups showed no difference in activation or CD3 levels. Shorter templates might have been favored by PCR, but patient and control samples were amplified and corrected together, so both groups would have been affected equally by any skew. At VDJ recombination sites, type 1 diabetes patients had fewer insertions and more deleted nucleotides, which implies abnormalities in thymic rearrangement. Only small numbers of individuals were included in the HLA sub-analyses, which left unresolved whether HLA type had any influence on TCRB rearrangement. A moderate but significant shortening of TCRB CDR3 length was observed in type 1 diabetes patients in all four CD4+ subsets.

The High Capacity cDNA Reverse Transcription Kit was used to reverse transcribe all of the isolated RNA, meaning that expressed TCRB transcripts were what got sequenced. Naive, central memory and regulatory T cell samples underwent deep immunoSEQ sequencing, averaging about 3.57 million total reads per sample. Sorted cells were lysed in RLT buffer and RNA was extracted with DNase-treated RNeasy Micro or Mini kits, depending on cell number. To prevent cross-contamination, every cell subset was processed on its own, while patient and healthy donor samples were processed together. The immunoSEQ multiplex PCR was used to amplify TCRB sequences from cDNA, generating 87-bp fragments that spanned the CDR3 region. The amplicons were sequenced using the Illumina HiSeq platform. The paper's data handling went like this. PCR bias was computationally corrected using synthetic template baselines, reads within Hamming distance 2 were collapsed, and singletons that could not be merged were discarded. Reads were aligned against IMGT so that V, D and J genes, CDR3 length and insertions or deletions at six rearrangement sites could be assigned. Within each subset, clonotype counts were normalized to the number of sorted cells before true diversity and Gini coefficients were calculated with the tcR R package. The overlap coefficient, calculated on TCRB nucleotide sequences, was used to quantify repertoire sharing. As a proxy for the pre-selection repertoire, out-of-frame TCRB sequences from naive cells were analyzed. In its TCRdb copy, this immuneACCESS table keeps in-frame sequences only and misses some clones. Where compared with another copy, unresolved V genes explain less than half of these, and the others have no known cause. V, J and clone size derive from that table, while D and trimming were established from the DNA sequence. The sample table shows around 250,000 clones, and around 68% are seen once. Clones ranked in the top ten supply approximately 0.053% of the sample.

Each donor gave one peripheral blood draw, approximately 110 mL on average, collected into heparinised tubes. Naive, central memory, regulatory and stem cell-like memory CD4+ T cells were sorted on a BD FACSAria II using a panel including CD45RO, CCR7, CD25, CD127, CD95 and CD27. A purity above 98% was achieved for all sorted populations. PBMCs were separated immediately by Lymphoprep density gradient centrifugation and were stained directly, without being cultured. So that batch effects would be minimized, each experiment stained and sorted samples in pairs, pairing one healthy donor with one patient. The sequencing input was naive CD4+ T cells from blood. This sample's cell subset or site label indicates: true naive CD4+ T cells. The clonotype originates from a man aged 25-45 years in good health.

Here is the DNA: TGTGCCAGCAGCGTAGGAGGGTGGGATGAGCAGTTCTTC. Its protein reads: CASSVGGWDEQFF. The chain is made from TRBV9 and TRBJ2-1; the D segment could be TRBD2, given 5 matching bases. V loses 0 bases of germline sequence and J loses 8 bases, and the interval between the two ends is 9 bases. From a lookup of the germline V gene, CDR1 and CDR2 are SGDLS and YYNGEE. The cysteine opens and the phenylalanine closes a CDR3 of 13 amino acids. Of all the DNA, just the CDR3 is kept, 39 bases in frame from base 1. With all but the CDR3 taken from the reference TRBV9 and TRBJ2-1 genes, the full variable domain is: DSGVTQTPKHLITATGQRVTLRCSPRSGDLSVYWYQQSLDQGLQFLIQYYNGEERAKGNILERFSAQQFPDLHSELNLSSLELGDSALYFCASSVGGWDEQFFGPGTRLTVL.